These T cell receptor beta chains were read from a single sample in a study of shared clonotypes between healthy human individuals. Assay: immunoSEQ multiplex PCR; the TCRdb copy retains only in-frame clones and omits some. The sample lists about 1.1 million clones; roughly 74% were seen once. Input material: memory CD4+ T cells from PBMCs. These receptors were obtained from a man aged 18 to 30 in good health. Some clones in this sample may be carry-over from other donors' samples. CDR3s include the opening cysteine and the closing phenylalanine or tryptophan. Each record gives: V gene, clone size, D gene, J gene, CDR3 protein, CDR3 DNA. D genes are given only for firm matches. Some rows mark clone size as missing; the rest say once, few, many or name a class of expanded clone.

v_call: TRBV9
clone_size: NA
d_call: NA
j_call: TRBJ1-3
cdr3_aa: CASSVDVGYRNTIYF
cdr3_nt: TGTGCCAGCAGCGTAGACGTGGGATACAGAAACACCATATATTTT

v_call: TRBV6-5
clone_size: NA
d_call: NA
j_call: TRBJ1-5
cdr3_aa: CASSYEHSGQPQHF
cdr3_nt: TGTGCCAGCAGTTATGAGCATTCGGGTCAGCCCCAGCATTTT

v_call: TRBV5-1
clone_size: NA
d_call: TRBD1
j_call: TRBJ2-2
cdr3_aa: CASSFRGPGQANTGELFF
cdr3_nt: TGCGCCAGCAGCTTTCGGGGGCCGGGACAGGCGAACACCGGGGAGCTGTTTTTT

v_call: TRBV9
clone_size: NA
d_call: NA
j_call: TRBJ1-2
cdr3_aa: CASTRGGNNYGYTF
cdr3_nt: TGTGCCAGCACCCGAGGGGGGAATAACTATGGCTACACCTTC

v_call: TRBV11-2
clone_size: NA
d_call: NA
j_call: TRBJ2-1
cdr3_aa: CASSIHSSLSYNEQFF
cdr3_nt: TGTGCCAGCAGCATCCACTCTTCGCTCTCCTACAATGAGCAGTTCTTC

v_call: TRBV5-1
clone_size: NA
d_call: NA
j_call: TRBJ2-5
cdr3_aa: CASSPRLEETQYF
cdr3_nt: TGCGCCAGCAGCCCTCGACTAGAAGAGACCCAGTACTTC

v_call: TRBV15
clone_size: NA
d_call: TRBD2
j_call: TRBJ2-5
cdr3_aa: CATSERAGLQETQYF
cdr3_nt: TGTGCCACCAGCGAAAGAGCGGGACTCCAAGAGACCCAGTACTTC

v_call: TRBV6-4
clone_size: NA
d_call: NA
j_call: TRBJ2-3
cdr3_aa: CASSDRGMTGTDTQYF
cdr3_nt: TGTGCCAGCAGTGACCGTGGGATGACAGGCACAGATACGCAGTATTTT

v_call: TRBV28
clone_size: NA
d_call: TRBD1
j_call: TRBJ1-5
cdr3_aa: CASSLRTGYNQPQHF
cdr3_nt: TGTGCCAGCAGTTTACGGACAGGGTATAATCAGCCCCAGCATTTT

v_call: TRBV5-1
clone_size: NA
d_call: NA
j_call: TRBJ2-6
cdr3_aa: CASSLDRVGANVLTF
cdr3_nt: TGCGCCAGCAGCTTGGACAGGGTTGGGGCCAACGTCCTGACTTTC

v_call: TRBV7-2
clone_size: NA
d_call: NA
j_call: TRBJ2-7
cdr3_aa: CASSLVAGPNSYEQYF
cdr3_nt: TGTGCCAGCAGCTTAGTCGCGGGGCCCAACTCCTACGAGCAGTACTTC

v_call: TRBV6-5
clone_size: once
d_call: NA
j_call: TRBJ1-2
cdr3_aa: CASSYHFELYGYTF
cdr3_nt: TGTGCCAGCAGTTATCATTTCGAGCTTTATGGCTACACCTTC

v_call: TRBV28
clone_size: NA
d_call: TRBD1
j_call: TRBJ1-4
cdr3_aa: CASRRQGEKLFF
cdr3_nt: TGTGCCAGCAGAAGACAGGGTGAAAAACTGTTTTTT

v_call: TRBV5-1
clone_size: NA
d_call: NA
j_call: TRBJ1-2
cdr3_aa: CASSLTSAYGYTF
cdr3_nt: TGCGCCAGCAGCTTGACCAGCGCCTATGGCTACACCTTC

v_call: TRBV6-5
clone_size: few
d_call: TRBD1
j_call: TRBJ1-1
cdr3_aa: CASSRDSMNTEAFF
cdr3_nt: TGTGCCAGCAGTCGGGACAGTATGAACACTGAAGCTTTCTTT

v_call: TRBV5-1
clone_size: NA
d_call: NA
j_call: TRBJ1-4
cdr3_aa: CASSLTLATNEKLFF
cdr3_nt: TGCGCCAGCAGTTTGACACTTGCAACTAATGAAAAACTGTTTTTT

v_call: TRBV28
clone_size: NA
d_call: NA
j_call: TRBJ1-1
cdr3_aa: CASLGGVNTEAFF
cdr3_nt: TGTGCCAGCCTCGGGGGGGTTAACACTGAAGCTTTCTTT

v_call: TRBV19
clone_size: NA
d_call: NA
j_call: TRBJ2-3
cdr3_aa: CASSIVGGGTDTQYF
cdr3_nt: TGTGCCAGTAGTATAGTTGGCGGGGGCACAGATACGCAGTATTTT

v_call: TRBV5-6
clone_size: NA
d_call: NA
j_call: TRBJ2-3
cdr3_aa: CASSQQVGDTQYF
cdr3_nt: TGTGCCAGCAGCCAACAAGTTGGAGATACGCAGTATTTT

v_call: TRBV4-2
clone_size: NA
d_call: NA
j_call: TRBJ1-2
cdr3_aa: CASSQVQGMEYGYTF
cdr3_nt: TGTGCCAGCAGCCAAGTTCAAGGTATGGAGTATGGCTACACCTTC

v_call: TRBV5-1
clone_size: NA
d_call: NA
j_call: TRBJ1-4
cdr3_aa: CASSLQGGREKLFF
cdr3_nt: TGCGCCAGCAGCTTGCAAGGAGGTCGGGAAAAACTGTTTTTT

v_call: TRBV29-1
clone_size: NA
d_call: NA
j_call: TRBJ2-7
cdr3_aa: CSVVQVNTYEQYF
cdr3_nt: TGCAGCGTTGTCCAGGTTAATACCTACGAGCAGTACTTC

v_call: TRBV10-3
clone_size: NA
d_call: TRBD1
j_call: TRBJ2-7
cdr3_aa: CAISESRQGFNEQYF
cdr3_nt: TGTGCCATCAGTGAGTCGAGACAGGGGTTCAACGAGCAGTACTTC

v_call: TRBV27
clone_size: NA
d_call: NA
j_call: TRBJ2-7
cdr3_aa: CASSPYSVNSYEQYF
cdr3_nt: TGTGCCAGCAGTCCCTATAGTGTGAACTCCTACGAGCAGTACTTC

v_call: TRBV5-4
clone_size: once
d_call: TRBD1
j_call: TRBJ2-7
cdr3_aa: CASSPKGPDRGNEQYF
cdr3_nt: TGTGCCAGCAGCCCGAAGGGTCCGGACAGGGGCAACGAGCAGTACTTC

v_call: TRBV7-8
clone_size: NA
d_call: TRBD2
j_call: TRBJ2-3
cdr3_aa: CASSLRAGGPDTQYF
cdr3_nt: TGTGCCAGCAGCTTAAGGGCGGGAGGGCCAGATACGCAGTATTTT

v_call: TRBV15
clone_size: NA
d_call: NA
j_call: TRBJ2-7
cdr3_aa: CATSREGSSYEQYF
cdr3_nt: TGTGCCACCAGCAGAGAGGGCAGTTCCTACGAGCAGTACTTC

v_call: TRBV23-1
clone_size: NA
d_call: NA
j_call: TRBJ2-7
cdr3_aa: CASSQSSGGTYEQYF
cdr3_nt: TGCGCCAGCAGTCAATCATCCGGGGGCACCTACGAGCAGTACTTC

v_call: TRBV10-3
clone_size: NA
d_call: TRBD1
j_call: TRBJ2-5
cdr3_aa: CAIKDRERGETQYF
cdr3_nt: TGTGCCATCAAAGACAGGGAGAGGGGAGAGACCCAGTACTTC